This T cell receptor beta chain was sequenced in a study of control samples from healthy donors and cancer patients. The V gene lost 2 bases and the J gene lost 4 bases, with 4 bases spanning the gap. Germline values: CDR1 SNHLY, CDR2 FYNNEI. The CDR3 extends over 12 amino acids. The data were produced by immunoSEQ multiplex PCR, yet TCRdb's version contains in-frame clones alone and is incomplete. The sample lists some 220,000 clones; just under 95% were seen once. This sequence was found in a man aged 45-65 years in good health. The chain links TRBV2 to TRBJ2-3; D remains unclear. The sequencing input was blood. CDR3 in amino acids: CASSELSDTQYF. DNA for the CDR3: TGTGCCAGCAGTGAACTATCAGATACGCAGTATTTT.